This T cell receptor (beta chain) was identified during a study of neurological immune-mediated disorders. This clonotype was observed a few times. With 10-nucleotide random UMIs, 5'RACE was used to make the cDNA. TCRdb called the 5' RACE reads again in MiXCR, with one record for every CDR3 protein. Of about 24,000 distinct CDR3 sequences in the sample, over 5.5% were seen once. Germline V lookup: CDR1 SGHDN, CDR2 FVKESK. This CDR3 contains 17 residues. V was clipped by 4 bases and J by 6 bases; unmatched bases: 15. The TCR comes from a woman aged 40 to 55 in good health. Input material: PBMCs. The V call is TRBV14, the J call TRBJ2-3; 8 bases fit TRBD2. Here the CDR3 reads CASSLRSSPAGDDTQYF. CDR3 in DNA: TGTGCCAGCAGCCTGCGCTCAAGTCCAGCGGGAGACGATACGCAGTATTTT.